A selection of T cell receptor beta chains follows, all from one sample in a study of blood T cell repertoires in COVID-19. TCRdb's table, derived via immunoSEQ multiplex PCR, lists solely in-frame clones and lacks some. The sample lists about 130,000 clones; 80% to 90% were seen once. Input material: PBMCs or T cells enriched from blood (not recorded which). The receptor set was obtained from a woman aged 45-59 years who had recovered from COVID-19. Both conserved end residues are part of each CDR3. A D gene is named only where the DNA matches it firmly. Rows may omit the clone size; those that give it use once, few, many or a size class.

j_call	v_call	d_call	cdr3_length	clone_size	cdr3_aa	cdr3_nt
TRBJ1-1	TRBV2	NA	13	NA	CASSGEMNTEAFF	TGTGCCAGCAGTGGGGAGATGAACACTGAAGCTTTCTTT
TRBJ2-3	TRBV11-2	NA	17	NA	CASSLDSLVASTDTQYF	TGTGCCAGCAGCTTAGATTCGCTAGTTGCTAGCACAGATACGCAGTATTTT
TRBJ1-5	TRBV6-2/TRBV6-3	TRBD1	15	NA	CASSADRARGQPQHF	TGTGCCAGCAGTGCGGACAGGGCGAGGGGACAGCCCCAGCATTTT
TRBJ1-1	TRBV30	TRBD1	16	NA	CAWSAGTGGEGTEAFF	TGTGCCTGGAGTGCCGGGACAGGGGGCGAAGGGACTGAAGCTTTCTTT
TRBJ1-3	TRBV4-1	NA	15	NA	CASSQDWRGSNTIYF	TGCGCCAGCAGCCAAGATTGGAGAGGGTCCAACACCATATATTTT
TRBJ1-5	TRBV5-5	TRBD1	15	NA	CASSSFDRGNQPQHF	TGTGCCAGCAGCTCCTTTGACAGGGGCAATCAGCCCCAGCATTTT
TRBJ1-1	TRBV5-5	NA	13	NA	CASSLGLGTEAFF	TGTGCCAGCAGCCTAGGACTGGGCACTGAAGCTTTCTTT
TRBJ2-5	TRBV30	NA	14	NA	CAWSVFPEQETQYF	TGTGCCTGGAGTGTATTTCCGGAGCAAGAGACCCAGTACTTC
TRBJ2-7	TRBV5-1	NA	12	NA	CASSLSSYEQYF	TGCGCCAGCAGCCTGAGCTCCTACGAGCAGTACTTC
TRBJ2-3	TRBV29-1	TRBD2	15	NA	CSVGRLAGTTDTQYF	TGCAGCGTTGGCCGACTAGCGGGGACCACAGATACGCAGTATTTT
TRBJ2-7	TRBV2	NA	11	NA	CASSFSYEQYF	TGTGCCAGCTCCTTCTCCTACGAGCAGTACTTC
TRBJ1-1	TRBV6-5	NA	14	NA	CASSYTEMNTEAFF	TGTGCCAGCAGTTACACAGAGATGAACACTGAAGCTTTCTTT
TRBJ1-2	TRBV6-5	NA	13	NA	CASSFAGVNGYTF	TGTGCCAGCAGTTTCGCAGGGGTGAATGGCTACACCTTC
TRBJ2-7	TRBV25-1	TRBD1	13	NA	CASRTGATYEQYF	TGTGCCAGTCGGACAGGGGCGACCTACGAGCAGTACTTC
TRBJ2-1	TRBV7-2	NA	14	NA	CASSPSGRYNEQFF	TGTGCCAGCAGCCCAAGCGGGCGCTACAATGAGCAGTTCTTC
TRBJ2-1	TRBV2	TRBD1	15	NA	CASRGQGSSYNEQFF	TGTGCCAGCCGGGGACAGGGTTCATCCTACAATGAGCAGTTCTTC
TRBJ2-6	TRBV5-1	NA	15	NA	CASSLAGAGANVLTF	TGCGCCAGCAGCTTGGCAGGGGCTGGGGCCAACGTCCTGACTTTC
TRBJ1-4	TRBV14	NA	16	NA	CASSQDSGMAGEKLFF	TGTGCCAGCAGCCAAGATTCGGGGATGGCGGGTGAAAAACTGTTTTTT
TRBJ1-1	TRBV3-1/TRBV3-2	NA	14	few	CASSAQGGDTEAFF	TGTGCCAGCAGCGCACAGGGAGGGGACACTGAAGCTTTCTTT
TRBJ2-3	TRBV5-1	NA	14	NA	CASSLESSADTQYF	TGCGCCAGCAGCTTGGAAAGTAGCGCAGATACGCAGTATTTT
TRBJ1-2	TRBV19	NA	12	NA	CARPGVCYGYTF	TGTGCCCGCCCGGGGGTTTGCTATGGCTACACCTTC
TRBJ1-2	TRBV30	TRBD1	14	NA	CAWRPDRGSYGYTF	TGTGCCTGGAGACCCGACAGGGGTTCCTATGGCTACACCTTC
TRBJ1-2	TRBV2	TRBD1	16	few	CASSGRQGLFGYGYTF	TGTGCCAGCAGTGGGCGACAGGGTCTCTTCGGCTATGGCTACACCTTC
TRBJ1-1	TRBV12-3/TRBV12-4	NA	13	NA	CASSFNGGTEAFF	TGTGCCAGCAGTTTTAACGGGGGTACCGAAGCTTTCTTT
TRBJ2-3	TRBV3-1/TRBV3-2	TRBD1	14	NA	CASSLGTDTDTQYF	TGTGCCAGCAGCCTAGGGACAGACACAGATACGCAGTATTTT
TRBJ2-3	TRBV29-1	NA	14	once	CSVEESMRGDTQYF	TGCAGCGTCGAGGAGAGCATGCGAGGGGATACGCAGTATTTT
TRBJ2-7	TRBV14	NA	17	NA	CASSQGGRQKISYEQYF	TGTGCCAGCAGCCAAGGAGGACGACAGAAAATATCCTACGAGCAGTACTTC
TRBJ1-2	TRBV10-3	NA	12	once	CAISDRDYGYTF	TGTGCCATCAGTGACAGGGACTATGGCTACACCTTC
TRBJ2-4	TRBV5-1	NA	13	NA	CASSMGVQNIQYF	TGCGCCAGCAGTATGGGCGTCCAAAACATTCAGTACTTC
TRBJ2-1	TRBV11-2	TRBD1	16	NA	CASSRSRGQGADEQFF	TGTGCCAGCAGCCGATCGAGGGGGCAGGGGGCGGATGAGCAGTTCTTC
TRBJ1-5	TRBV7-9	TRBD1	18	NA	CASSSIWPDREGHQPQHF	TGTGCCAGCAGCTCCATTTGGCCCGACAGGGAAGGACATCAGCCCCAGCATTTT
TRBJ2-7	TRBV5-1	TRBD1	15	NA	CASSLDGTGFNEQYF	TGCGCCAGCAGCTTGGACGGGACAGGGTTTAACGAGCAGTACTTC
TRBJ1-4	TRBV2	TRBD1	15	NA	CASRGTGASNEKLFF	TGTGCCAGCAGGGGGACAGGGGCCTCTAATGAAAAACTGTTTTTT
TRBJ2-7	TRBV4-2	TRBD2	12	NA	CASSGGPLEQYF	TGTGCCTCTTCGGGGGGGCCCCTCGAGCAGTACTTC
TRBJ2-5	TRBV7-9	TRBD2	15	NA	CASSNLGGYQETQYF	TGTGCCAGCAGCAACCTGGGAGGGTACCAAGAGACCCAGTACTTC
TRBJ2-5	TRBV11-2	NA	14	NA	CASSLDNGLETQYF	TGTGCCAGCAGCTTAGATAACGGTCTTGAGACCCAGTACTTC
TRBJ2-5	TRBV19	TRBD2	16	NA	CASSPLLAGGRETQYF	TGTGCCAGTAGCCCCCTTTTAGCGGGGGGGCGAGAGACCCAGTACTTC
TRBJ1-6	TRBV2	NA	15	NA	CASRSPSSYNSPLHF	TGTGCCAGCAGGTCGCCGAGCTCCTATAATTCACCCCTCCACTTT
TRBJ1-2	TRBV7-2	TRBD1	13	NA	CASSPQQGDGYTF	TGTGCCAGCAGCCCTCAACAGGGGGATGGCTACACCTTC
TRBJ1-1	TRBV15	NA	14	NA	CATSREASVTEAFF	TGTGCCACCAGCAGAGAAGCAAGCGTGACTGAAGCTTTCTTT
TRBJ1-5	TRBV15	NA	16	NA	CATTPMGREGNQPQHF	TGTGCCACCACCCCTATGGGGAGGGAAGGGAATCAGCCCCAGCATTTT
TRBJ2-2	TRBV19	TRBD2	15	NA	CATGLAGGITGELFF	TGTGCCACGGGTCTAGCGGGGGGGATCACCGGGGAGCTGTTTTTT
TRBJ2-7	TRBV4-3	TRBD1	18	NA	CASSQDYLWGQGAGEQYF	TGCGCCAGCAGCCAAGATTATCTCTGGGGACAGGGGGCAGGGGAGCAGTACTTC
TRBJ2-7	TRBV27	TRBD1	13	NA	CASRETGFGEQYF	TGTGCCAGCAGGGAGACAGGGTTCGGGGAGCAGTACTTC
TRBJ1-5	TRBV5-5	NA	14	NA	CASSLAGEGQPQHF	TGTGCCAGCAGCTTGGCTGGGGAGGGCCAGCCCCAGCATTTT
TRBJ1-6	TRBV5-5	TRBD1	15	few	CASSLSTGYNSPLHF	TGTGCCAGCAGCTTATCGACAGGGTATAATTCACCCCTCCACTTT
TRBJ2-7	TRBV11-2	NA	15	NA	CASSAYRGGGIEQYF	TGTGCCAGCAGCGCGTATAGGGGAGGGGGAATTGAGCAGTACTTC
TRBJ2-1	TRBV11-2	NA	18	once	CASSLGQASYSSYNEQFF	TGTGCCAGCAGCTTAGGACAGGCCTCCTACAGCTCCTACAATGAGCAGTTCTTC
TRBJ2-3	TRBV4-1	TRBD2	17	NA	CASSQAPSGIYTDTQYF	TGCGCCAGCAGCCAAGCTCCTAGCGGGATTTACACAGATACGCAGTATTTT